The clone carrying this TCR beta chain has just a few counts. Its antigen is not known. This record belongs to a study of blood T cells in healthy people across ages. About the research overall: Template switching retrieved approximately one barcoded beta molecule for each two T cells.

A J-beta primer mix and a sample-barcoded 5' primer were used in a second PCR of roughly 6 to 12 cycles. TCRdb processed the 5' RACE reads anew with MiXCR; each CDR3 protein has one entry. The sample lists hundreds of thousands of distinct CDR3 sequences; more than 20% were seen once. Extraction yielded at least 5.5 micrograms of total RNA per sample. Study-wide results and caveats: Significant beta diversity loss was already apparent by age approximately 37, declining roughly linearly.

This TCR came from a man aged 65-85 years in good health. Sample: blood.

CDR3 in amino acids: CASTKGLADEQYF. CDR3 DNA sequence: TGTGCCAGCACGAAAGGACTAGCGGACGAGCAGTACTTC. The chain joins TRBV7-9 to TRBJ2-5, with 10 bases that match TRBD2. The J call may be mistaken, given a closer DNA end match to TRBJ2-7. The CDR3 has 13 residues. Germline CDR1 SEHNR, CDR2 FQNEAQ (reference sequence).